This TCR beta chain emerged from a study of T cell repertoires in cytomegalovirus infection. TCRdb reprocessed the reads via MiXCR and lists one record per CDR3 protein. The sample holds 560,000 or so distinct CDR3 sequences, more than 15% seen once. Germline values: CDR1 MDHEN, CDR2 SYDVKM. V was pared by 10 bases and J by 4 bases, with 16 bases between. This CDR3 has 14 amino acids. The rearrangement joins TRBV28 to TRBJ2-2; the D gene is possibly TRBD2 (5 bases). The source of this sequence is a human donor in good health (CMV status not recorded). Some clones in this sample may be carry-over from other donors' samples. The sequenced sample consisted of CD8+ T cells from PBMCs. In DNA, the CDR3 is TGTGCCACCCTTCCAACTAGAGCCACCGGGGAGCTGTTTTTT. Its translation: CATLPTRATGELFF.